This paragraph reports one T cell receptor (beta chain). Its antigen specificity is not known. No base qualities exist here, and no much larger clone lies one base off it. Relative to germline, V is 6 bases shorter and J is 3 bases shorter, with 13 bases between their ends. Including cysteine and phenylalanine, the CDR3 has 14 amino acids. The sequence is cut down to CDR3 DNA, 42 bases in frame from base 1. For CDR1 and CDR2, the germline V gene lists MNHNS and SASEGT. Library preparation used 5' RACE. TCRdb names Illumina HiSeq 2000 as the instrument used. Template switching added a universal primer binding site, and the final cDNA carried a unique molecular identifier that allowed TCR cDNA molecules to be counted accurately. Specific primers in the conserved constant-segment region were used to synthesize first-strand cDNA for TCR alpha and beta chains. Each cDNA library was double barcoded, with a SMART-Mk sample barcode plus Illumina barcodes, to control for contamination. TruSeq adapter sequences, together with Illumina sample barcodes, were added in two successive PCR steps. TCR alpha and beta cDNA libraries were sequenced on the Illumina HiSeq platform with custom primers. In the authors' own workflow: MiGEC processed the raw reads to extract unique molecular identifiers, while MiXCR was used to determine the CDR3 positions. Recombination models were inferred per individual with the repgenHMM and IGoR tools using an EM algorithm. The tcR package in R was used for shared clonotype analysis, with sharing normalized by the product of cloneset sizes. To study raw recombination without the effects of thymic and clonal selection, out-of-frame nonproductive sequences were analyzed. TCRdb reanalyzed the raw reads on its own, using fastp at Q25 for trimming and MiXCR for clone calling, and kept in-frame beta chains. CDR3 protein duplicates are merged, each entry listing the most common genes and DNA. TCRdb, rather than the study authors, made the V and J calls. The sample table contains roughly 500,000 distinct CDR3 sequences; only one count was recorded for roughly a fifth of them. In total, the top ten clones hold around 0.9% of the sample.

The sample originates from a study of identical twins (TCRdb year 2016). At the level of the whole study: TCR alpha and beta repertoires from monozygotic twins, unrelated adults of various ages and cord blood were deep-sequenced to test whether fetal clonotypes persist. To rule out contamination, replicate twin experiments were performed at different times with different library preparation protocols.

Every donor was a healthy Caucasian. Three pairs of female monozygotic twins, all aged roughly 18 to 29 years, made up the twin cohort. Positive isolation kits from Invitrogen were used to isolate the CD4+ and CD8+ T cell populations. Overall results and qualifications from the work: Out-of-frame TCR alpha sharing in monozygotic twins was systematically underestimated by recombination models, whereas sharing between unrelated individuals was in agreement with the recombination models. Compared with coincidental sharing between unrelated individuals, out-of-frame TCR alpha sequences shared between twins showed an excess of sequences with low generation probability. Zero-insertion analyses could be partly confounded by invariant T cells such as MAIT and iNKT, though diverse VJ usage argued against such confounding for most clonotypes. Because the same donors could not be followed over many years, the conclusions depended on cross-sectional statistical analysis. Excess twin sharing in beta out-of-frame sequences was weaker because fewer shared sequences lowered the signal-to-noise ratio. Fewer insertions were carried by abundant cord blood beta clonotypes; a weaker similar trend was observed in young adult naive repertoires, while no such trend was observed in memory repertoires.

These data were also reused for a study on T cells expressing NK-cell markers. In that second paper, the authors write: TCR beta-chain repertoires were profiled in sorted CD3+CD56+NKG2C+, CD3+CD56+NKG2C- and CD3+CD56-NKG2C+ T-cell subsets from roughly eight donors. Seven of the eight sequenced donors were HCMV-seropositive and one was HCMV-seronegative. In several experiments an anti-gammadeltaTCR antibody was added to restrict sorting to alphabetaTCR-expressing T cells. In more than 5 donors, the dominant CD3+CD56+NKG2C+ clonotypes ranked among the top 10 CD8+ clonotypes, making up 1.0-7.0% of CD8+ T cells. Those dominant clonotypes were again the most abundant among CD3+CD56-NKG2C+ cells in several donors, at about 25-60.1%. It remained unclear whether the expanded NKG2C-expressing T cell clones were specific for HCMV antigens. All eight donors whose samples were sequenced were randomly selected healthy volunteers, three of them men and five women. A commercial ELISA kit detecting HCMV-specific IgG in serum was used to determine HCMV serostatus. MIGEC was used to demultiplex reads and group reads by UMI, and MiTCR was used to assemble and quantify clonotypes. Only TCR cDNA sequences supported by at least two reads were kept to exclude erroneous sequences. The tcR package was used for downstream repertoire analysis, with clonotypes matched between fractions based on CDR3 nucleotide sequence plus V segment. VDJmatch was used to annotate antigen specificity against VDJdb, with one amino acid substitution allowed in CDR3.

The chain links TRBV6-1 with TRBJ2-3; the D gene assignment is ambiguous. The sequencing sample was made of CD4+ T cells sorted from blood. The TCR was taken from a woman younger than 30 in good health. The CDR3 region has the sequence CASRPGLLTDTQYF. Read as DNA, the sequence is TGTGCCAGCAGGCCGGGCCTTCTTACAGATACGCAGTATTTT.